Listed here are 26 T cell receptor beta chains from one sample, sequenced in a study of T cells in localized non-small cell lung cancer. Only in-frame clones appear in the TCRdb table, and some are missing; sequencing was by immunoSEQ multiplex PCR. Of around 40,000 clones in the sample, roughly 86% are singletons; the top ten hold roughly 2.6%. The starting material was peripheral blood, obtained before any cancer treatment. These TCRs come from a female donor older than 55 with stage I squamous cell lung carcinoma.

The rearrangement joins TRBV6-1 to TRBJ1-2, with 10 bases that match TRBD1. CDR1 is MNHNS, CDR2 SASEGT, per germline. Losses at the gene ends were 6 bases for V and 4 bases for J; bases not matched to a gene: 8. This CDR3 comprises 15 residues. The CDR3 reads CASRGDRGQSYGYTF. The CDR3 DNA follows: TGTGCCAGCAGAGGGGACAGGGGACAGAGCTATGGCTACACCTTC.

V usage is TRBV4-1 and J usage is TRBJ2-3, with TRBD1 matching over 8 bases. Per the germline V gene, CDR1 is MGHRA and CDR2 is YSYEKL. The CDR3 contains 14 residues. V trimming: 4 bases; J trimming: 4 bases; junction bases outside the gene matches: 4. The CDR3 nucleotides read TGCGCCAGCAGCCTAAGACAGGGGCCAGATACGCAGTATTTT. Its protein product is CASSLRQGPDTQYF.

The chain uses TRBV5-1 and TRBJ1-2, with D possibly being TRBD1 (6 bases). V shed 3 bases and J shed 4 bases, with 19 bases lying between them. There are 16 residues in the CDR3. The germline V gene has CDR1 SGHRS and CDR2 YFSETQ. CDR3 residues: CASSSIAIMDSYGYTF. CDR3 nucleotides: TGCGCCAGCAGCTCCATCGCTATAATGGACAGCTATGGCTACACCTTC. Based on the CDR3 plus reference TRBV5-1 and TRBJ1-2, the full variable domain is KAGVTQTPRYLIKTRGQQVTLSCSPISGHRSVSWYQQTPGQGLQFLFEYFSETQRNKGNFPGRFSGRQFSNSRSEMNVSTLELGDSALYLCASSSIAIMDSYGYTFGSGTRLTVV.

The rearrangement links TRBV9 to TRBJ2-5; D might be TRBD1 (5 bases). This CDR3 is 14 amino acids long. V lost 0 bases and J 5 bases, leaving 11 bases between the germline ends. The V gene's germline CDR1 is SGDLS and CDR2 YYNGEE. CDR3 sequence reads: CASSVARGWETQYF. CDR3 bases: TGTGCCAGCAGCGTAGCTAGGGGCTGGGAGACCCAGTACTTC.

This chain joins TRBV6-6 and TRBJ2-5, with 8 nucleotides matching TRBD2. The CDR3 is made up of 15 amino acids. Germline V gene sequence: CDR1 MNHNY, CDR2 SVGAGI (reference sequence). V lost 2 bases, J lost 5 bases, and 7 bases stayed unmatched. CDR3 bases: TGTGCCAGCAGTTACCCGACGGGGGGGAGTGAGACCCAGTACTTC. The encoded protein is CASSYPTGGSETQYF.

This clone was found once. The J gene is TRBJ2-1, the V gene TRBV15; D not certain. The CDR3 has 14 residues. The V gene lost 3 bases and the J gene lost 6 bases, with 12 bases spanning the gap. Germline V gives CDR1 LNHNV, CDR2 YYDKDF (reference sequence). The CDR3 sequence is CATSSNDAINEQFF. CDR3 nucleotide sequence: TGTGCCACCAGCAGTAACGACGCAATCAATGAGCAGTTCTTC.

The chain has TRBV4-1 and TRBJ2-5, with TRBD2 matching 16 bases. After removal of 0 bases from V and 1 base from J, the junction contained 11 bases not matched to a gene. This CDR3 is 21 amino acids long. Germline CDR1 and CDR2: MGHRA and YSYEKL. For the CDR3, the DNA is TGCGCCAGCAGCCAAGACCGGGGACTAGCGGGAGGGCTAACACGCCAAGAGACCCAGTACTTC. As protein: CASSQDRGLAGGLTRQETQYF.

This clone was picked up one time. The chain employs TRBV5-1 and TRBJ2-1; 12 nucleotides agree with TRBD2. This CDR3 comprises 16 residues. Germline V CDR1 and CDR2: SGHRS, YFSETQ. V trimming: 1 base; J trimming: 6 bases; junction bases outside the gene matches: 5. This chain's CDR3 is CASSLYLAGGSNEQFF. The CDR3 DNA follows: TGCGCCAGCAGCTTGTATCTAGCGGGAGGGTCCAATGAGCAGTTCTTC.

This sequence joins TRBV5-1 and TRBJ2-7, with D perhaps TRBD1 (6 bases). V was pared by 7 bases and J by 4 bases, with 15 bases between. The CDR3 spans 13 residues. Germline V gene lookup returns CDR1 SGHRS and CDR2 YFSETQ. The CDR3 sequence is CASSRTDYYEQYF. As DNA, the CDR3 is TGCGCCAGCTCCAGGACAGATTATTACGAGCAGTACTTC.

The chain employs TRBV18 and TRBJ2-5; 8 nucleotides match TRBD1. CDR3 length: 14 residues. V shed 3 bases and J 1 base; nucleotides not matched to a gene: 1. Germline lookup yields CDR1 KGHSH and CDR2 LQKENI. CDR3 in amino acids: CASSPGQVQETQYF. In nucleotides, the CDR3 is TGTGCCAGCTCACCGGGACAGGTCCAAGAGACCCAGTACTTC.

The chain is built from TRBV7-9 and TRBJ2-3, with 7 positions matching TRBD1. CDR3 length: 17 residues. Germline-derived CDR1 and CDR2 are SEHNR and FQNEAQ (reference sequence). V was pared by 2 bases and J by 5 bases, with 13 bases of the junction left unmatched. The DNA for the CDR3 is TGTGCCAGCAGCTTACGTTTCCTCGACAGGGCGAAAGATACGCAGTATTTT. It specifies CASSLRFLDRAKDTQYF.

The V gene is TRBV5-1, the J gene TRBJ2-3; TRBD1 is a possible D gene (6 bases). V was trimmed by 0 bases and J by 4 bases, leaving 9 bases between them. The CDR3 extends over 14 amino acids. The V gene's germline CDR1 is SGHRS and CDR2 YFSETQ. CDR3 coding DNA: TGCGCCAGCAGCTTGGCAGGGGTGGCAGATACGCAGTATTTT. Its translation is CASSLAGVADTQYF.

V usage is TRBV7-9 and J usage is TRBJ2-7; 7 bases map to TRBD1. The CDR3 consists of 14 residues. Germline-derived CDR1 and CDR2 are SEHNR and FQNEAQ (reference sequence). The junction had 7 bases not matched to a gene; V was cut back by 7 bases and J by 1 base. The CDR3 DNA reads as TGTGCCAGCAACCGAGGGGGACAGTCCTACGAGCAGTACTTC. Its protein product is CASNRGGQSYEQYF.

The chain combines TRBV4-3 with TRBJ2-1; TRBD1 matches at 8 bases. Germline V CDR1 and CDR2: LGHNA, YSLEER. V trimming: 6 bases; J trimming: 0 bases; junction bases outside the gene matches: 4. The CDR3 is 15 amino acids. CDR3 region: CASRRDRSSYNEQFF. The CDR3 coding sequence is TGCGCCAGCAGACGGGACAGGAGCTCCTACAATGAGCAGTTCTTC.

This chain joins TRBV5-6 and TRBJ1-2, with 11 bases that match TRBD1. CDR3 length equals 14 residues. The J segment lost 4 bases and the V segment lost 5 bases, leaving 4 bases of the junction unmatched. Germline CDR1 is SGHDT and CDR2 is YYEEEE. The CDR3 spells CASSSGTGGYGYTF. The CDR3, as DNA: TGTGCCAGCAGTTCCGGGACAGGGGGCTATGGCTACACCTTC.

The rearrangement joins TRBV7-2 to TRBJ1-2; D is possibly TRBD1 (6 bases). The CDR3 spans 14 residues. V shed 4 bases and J shed 4 bases, with 13 bases lying between them. Germline V lookup: CDR1 SGHTA, CDR2 FQGNSA. Here the CDR3 DNA reads TGTGCCAGCAGCTACAAGACAGGCGTCTATGGCTACACCTTC. Protein sequence: CASSYKTGVYGYTF. The whole variable domain, filled in from reference TRBV7-2 and TRBJ1-2, reads GAGVSQSPSNKVTEKGKDVELRCDPISGHTALYWYRQSLGQGLEFLIYFQGNSAPDKSGLPSDRFSAERTGGSVSTLTIQRTQQEDSAVYLCASSYKTGVYGYTFGSGTRLTVV.

The J gene is TRBJ2-7, the V gene TRBV7-9; TRBD2 matches 10 bases. Losses at the gene ends were 1 base for V and 7 bases for J; bases not matched to a gene: 10. The CDR3 runs 16 residues. Germline CDR1 and CDR2: SEHNR and FQNEAQ (reference sequence). Written as DNA, the CDR3 is TGTGCCAGCAGCTTAGGTTCGGCTAGCGGGGGTTTAGAGCAGTACTTC. This encodes CASSLGSASGGLEQYF.

The J gene is TRBJ1-5, the V gene TRBV7-9, with TRBD1 matching 11 bases. The CDR3 is made up of 14 amino acids. CDR1 is SEHNR and CDR2 is FQNEAQ in the germline V gene (reference sequence). The V segment lost 7 bases and the J segment 7 bases; nucleotides outside the gene matches: 6. The CDR3 DNA sequence: TGTGCCAGCACCGGGACAGGGGGAGGCCAGCCCCAGCATTTT. Amino acid sequence: CASTGTGGGQPQHF. Combining the CDR3 with reference TRBV7-9 and TRBJ1-5 gives the whole variable domain DTGVSQNPRHKITKRGQNVTFRCDPISEHNRLYWYRQTLGQGPEFLTYFQNEAQLEKSRLLSDRFSAERPKGSFSTLEIQRTEQGDSAMYLCASTGTGGGQPQHFGDGTRLSIL.

The CDR3 protein is CASSLLGGSKNIQYF. The CDR3 bases are TGTGCCAGCAGCTTATTGGGAGGGTCCAAAAACATTCAGTACTTC. The rearrangement uses TRBV11-2 and TRBJ2-4; 7 positions agree with TRBD2. Germline CDR1 reads SGHAT; CDR2 reads FQNNGV. The CDR3 extends over 15 amino acids. V lost 2 bases, J lost 2 bases, and 3 bases stayed unmatched.

For the CDR3, the DNA is TGTGCCAGCAGCGCCGCGGGACCCAACACTGAAGCTTTCTTT. This sequence encodes CASSAAGPNTEAFF. V is TRBV9 and J is TRBJ1-1, with a tentative D call TRBD1 (5 bases). Germline-derived CDR1 and CDR2 are SGDLS and YYNGEE. Trimming took off 3 bases at V and 2 bases at J, with 11 bases between the two ends. The CDR3 covers 14 residues.

The V call is TRBV7-2, the J call TRBJ2-2; D assignment may be TRBD1 or TRBD2 (6 bases each). The CDR3 covers 12 residues. V was pared by 6 bases and J by 8 bases, with 10 bases between. CDR1 is SGHTA and CDR2 is FQGNSA in the germline V gene. Here the CDR3 reads CASRWGAGELFF. DNA of the CDR3: TGTGCCAGCAGATGGGGGGCGGGGGAGCTGTTTTTT.

This chain connects TRBV4-2 to TRBJ2-5; 9 bases are shared with TRBD1. This CDR3 region has 15 residues. Germline V gives CDR1 LGHNA, CDR2 YNFKEQ. V trimming: 4 bases; J trimming: 6 bases; junction bases outside the gene matches: 9. The CDR3 reads CASSRERTGVKTQYF. CDR3 sequence (DNA): TGTGCCAGCAGCCGAGAGAGGACAGGGGTAAAGACCCAGTACTTC.

This chain joins TRBV30 and TRBJ2-7; D is perhaps TRBD2 (5 bases). Germline V gene data show CDR1 as GTSNPN and CDR2 as SVGIG (reference sequence). CDR3 length equals 12 residues. V was pared by 2 bases and J by 7 bases, with 12 bases between. CDR3 residues: CAWSRQTGEQYF. CDR3 coding DNA: TGTGCCTGGAGTCGGCAGACGGGAGAGCAGTACTTC.

This chain connects TRBV5-4 to TRBJ2-5; TRBD2 matches at 8 bases. In germline, CDR1 is SGHNT, CDR2 YYREEE (reference sequence). J lost 4 bases, V lost 4 bases, and 6 bases had no gene match. The CDR3 loop spans 14 amino acids. The CDR3 region has the DNA TGTGCCAGCAGCCCCGGACTAGCCACAGAGACCCAGTACTTC. Amino acids: CASSPGLATETQYF.

This clone was detected only a few times. The rearrangement uses TRBV19 and TRBJ1-2; D not certain. The CDR3 totals 15 residues. V lost 1 base and J 4 bases, leaving 13 bases between the germline ends. The germline V gene has CDR1 LNHDA and CDR2 SQIVND (reference sequence). This CDR3 is CASSIAPTEFYGYTF. CDR3 DNA: TGTGCCAGTAGTATAGCTCCAACAGAGTTCTATGGCTACACCTTC.

This chain links TRBV2 with TRBJ2-5, with D unclear. The CDR3 sequence is 11 residues long. Germline V CDR1 and CDR2: SNHLY, FYNNEI. Trimming took 0 bases from V and 7 from J, leaving 3 bases between them. The CDR3 loop is CASSEAVTQYF. The CDR3 DNA reads as TGTGCCAGCAGTGAAGCCGTGACCCAGTACTTC.